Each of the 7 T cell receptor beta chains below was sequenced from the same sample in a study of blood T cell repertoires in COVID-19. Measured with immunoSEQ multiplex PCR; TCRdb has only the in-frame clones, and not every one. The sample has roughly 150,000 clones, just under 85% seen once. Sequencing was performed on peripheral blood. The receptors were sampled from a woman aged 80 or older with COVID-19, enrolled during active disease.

CDR3 sequence (DNA): TGTGCCAGCAGTTACACAAGCAGGGACTACACCTTC. Protein: CASSYTSRDYTF. This chain uses TRBV6-5 with TRBJ1-2, with TRBD1 as a possible D gene (5 bases). From germline, CDR1 is MNHEY and CDR2 SVGAGI. The V gene lost 2 bases and the J gene lost 10 bases, with 11 bases spanning the gap. The CDR3 sequence is 12 residues long.

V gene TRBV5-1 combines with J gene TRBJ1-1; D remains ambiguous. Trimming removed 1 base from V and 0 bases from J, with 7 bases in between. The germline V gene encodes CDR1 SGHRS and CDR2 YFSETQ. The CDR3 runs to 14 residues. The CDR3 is CASSLIGVNTEAFF. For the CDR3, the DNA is TGCGCCAGCAGCTTGATTGGAGTGAACACTGAAGCTTTCTTT.

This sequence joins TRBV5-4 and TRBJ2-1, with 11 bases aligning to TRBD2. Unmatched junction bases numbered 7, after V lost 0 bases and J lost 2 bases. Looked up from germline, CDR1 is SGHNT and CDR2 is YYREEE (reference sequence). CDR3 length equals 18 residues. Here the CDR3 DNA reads TGTGCCAGCAGCTTGGCCGTACTAGCGGGAGAGGCCTACAATGAGCAGTTCTTC. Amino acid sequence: CASSLAVLAGEAYNEQFF.

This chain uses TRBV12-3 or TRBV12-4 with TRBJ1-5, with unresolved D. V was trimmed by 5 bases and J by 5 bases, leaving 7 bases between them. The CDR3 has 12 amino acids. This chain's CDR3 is CASSRVDQPQHF. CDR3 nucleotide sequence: TGTGCCAGCAGTCGGGTTGATCAGCCCCAGCATTTT.

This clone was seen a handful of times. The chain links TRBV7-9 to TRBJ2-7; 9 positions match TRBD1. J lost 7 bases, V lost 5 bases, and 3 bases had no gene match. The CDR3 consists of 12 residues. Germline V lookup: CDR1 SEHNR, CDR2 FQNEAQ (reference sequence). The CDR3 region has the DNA TGTGCCAGCAGCAGGACAGGGGCTGAGCAGTACTTC. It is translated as CASSRTGAEQYF.

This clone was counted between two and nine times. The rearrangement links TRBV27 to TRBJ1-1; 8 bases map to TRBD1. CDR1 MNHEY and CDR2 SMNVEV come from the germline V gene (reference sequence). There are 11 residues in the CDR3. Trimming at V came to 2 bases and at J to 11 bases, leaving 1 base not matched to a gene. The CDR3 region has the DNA TGTGCCAGCAGTTTACAGGGGGCGGCTTTCTTT. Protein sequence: CASSLQGAAFF.

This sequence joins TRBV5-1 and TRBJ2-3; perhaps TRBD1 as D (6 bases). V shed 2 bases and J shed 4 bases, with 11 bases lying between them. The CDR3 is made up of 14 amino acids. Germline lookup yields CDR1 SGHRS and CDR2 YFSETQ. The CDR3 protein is CASSLTPGADTQYF. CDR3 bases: TGCGCCAGCAGCTTAACGCCAGGGGCAGATACGCAGTATTTT.